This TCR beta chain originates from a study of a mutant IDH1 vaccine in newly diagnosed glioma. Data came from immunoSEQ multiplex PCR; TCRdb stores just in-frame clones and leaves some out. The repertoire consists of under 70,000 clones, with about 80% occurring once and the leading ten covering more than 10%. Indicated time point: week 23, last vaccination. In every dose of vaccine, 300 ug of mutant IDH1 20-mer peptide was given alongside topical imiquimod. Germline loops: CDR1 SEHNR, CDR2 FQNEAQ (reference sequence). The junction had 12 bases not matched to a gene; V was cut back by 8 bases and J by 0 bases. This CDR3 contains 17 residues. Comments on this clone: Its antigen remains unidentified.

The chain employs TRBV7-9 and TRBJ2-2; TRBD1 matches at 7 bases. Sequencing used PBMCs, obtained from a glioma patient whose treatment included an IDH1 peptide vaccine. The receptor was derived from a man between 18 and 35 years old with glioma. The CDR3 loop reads CASRWGQTLSNTGELFF. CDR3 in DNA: TGTGCCAGCCGATGGGGACAGACATTATCGAACACCGGGGAGCTGTTTTTT.